Below, 6 T cell receptor beta chains from the same sample are listed, as sequenced in a study of CD8+ T cells in alopecia areata. Treatment indicated: oral pan-JAK inhibitor, 5-10 mg twice daily. Reverse transcribed after extraction, RNA yielded cDNA as the sequencing template. TCRdb's copy holds only in-frame clones and misses some; the assay was immunoSEQ multiplex PCR. The data contain more than 200,000 clones, roughly 44% of them singletons. The specimen comprised CD4+ T cells sorted from blood, sampled around week 37, from a patient treated with tofacitinib. The origin of the receptors is a human donor with alopecia areata.

The chain links TRBV7-8 to TRBJ2-7; 11 positions match TRBD1. The CDR3 contains 16 residues. CDR1 and CDR2 (germline): SGHVS, FQNEAQ. Losses at the gene ends were 1 base for V and 4 bases for J; bases not matched to a gene: 6. Here the CDR3 reads CASSLGTGGAAYEQYF. The DNA for the CDR3 is TGTGCCAGCAGCTTAGGGACAGGGGGCGCAGCGTACGAGCAGTACTTC.

The chain combines TRBV19 with TRBJ2-5, with 10 bases matching TRBD2. CDR1 and CDR2 (germline): LNHDA, SQIVND (reference sequence). The trim removed 8 bases at V and 1 base at J, leaving 7 bases unmatched. The CDR3 runs 15 residues. This chain's CDR3 is CASERAGGSQETQYF. The CDR3 DNA follows: TGTGCCAGTGAAAGAGCGGGAGGGTCCCAAGAGACCCAGTACTTC. The complete variable domain, with remaining parts taken from reference TRBV19 and TRBJ2-5, reads DGGITQSPKYLFRKEGQNVTLSCEQNLNHDAMYWYRQDPGQGLRLIYYSQIVNDFQKGDIAEGYSVSREKKESFPLTVTSAQKNPTAFYLCASERAGGSQETQYFGPGTRLLVL.

The rearrangement uses TRBV7-2 and TRBJ2-1, with 8 bases lining up with TRBD2. The CDR3 sequence is 15 residues long. The V segment lost 5 bases and the J segment 3 bases; nucleotides outside the gene matches: 6. The germline V gene has CDR1 SGHTA and CDR2 FQGNSA. CDR3 region: CASSPIAGIYNEQFF. DNA for the CDR3: TGTGCCAGCAGCCCAATAGCGGGAATCTACAATGAGCAGTTCTTC. The variable domain in full, with the rest retrieved from reference TRBV7-2 and TRBJ2-1, is GAGVSQSPSNKVTEKGKDVELRCDPISGHTALYWYRQSLGQGLEFLIYFQGNSAPDKSGLPSDRFSAERTGGSVSTLTIQRTQQEDSAVYLCASSPIAGIYNEQFFGPGTRLTVL.

This clone was observed a handful of times. The rearrangement links TRBV2 to TRBJ2-3, with 11 bases fitting TRBD2. Trimming cost V 0 bases and J 5 bases; bases outside gene matches: 1. The germline V gene has CDR1 SNHLY and CDR2 FYNNEI. CDR3 length: 15 amino acids. The CDR3 DNA reads as TGTGCCAGCAGTGAAGCTGGACTAGCGGGAGATACGCAGTATTTT. Translation gives CASSEAGLAGDTQYF.

The chain joins TRBV7-9 to TRBJ2-5; 7 nucleotides match TRBD1. The J segment lost 5 bases and the V segment lost 1 base, leaving 4 bases of the junction unmatched. CDR3 size: 14 residues. CDR1 and CDR2 from the germline V gene are SEHNR and FQNEAQ (reference sequence). The CDR3 sequence is CASSLGYRGETQYF. The CDR3 bases are TGTGCCAGCAGCTTAGGATACAGGGGTGAGACCCAGTACTTC.

V and J are TRBV29-1 and TRBJ2-6, with D possibly being TRBD2 (5 bases). Germline lookup yields CDR1 SQVTM and CDR2 ANQGSEA. Trimming shortened V by 3 bases and J by 9 bases, and 18 bases separated the two germline ends. This CDR3 is 15 amino acids long. CDR3 DNA sequence: TGCAGCGTTGATAGTGAAAGTCGGGGTGGCAACGTCCTGACTTTC. Amino acids: CSVDSESRGGNVLTF. The variable domain in full, with the rest retrieved from reference TRBV29-1 and TRBJ2-6, is SAVISQKPSRDICQRGTSLTIQCQVDSQVTMMFWYRQQPGQSLTLIATANQGSEATYESGFVIDKFPISRPNLTFSTLTVSNMSPEDSSIYLCSVDSESRGGNVLTFGAGSRLTVL.